The next 9 T cell receptor beta chains were all read from a single sample in a study of regulatory T cells in long-lasting Graves disease. Both iRepertoire HTBI primers and Arm-PCR of CDR3 regions were used to build the TCR beta libraries. MiXCR was run by TCRdb on the multiplex PCR reads, yielding one entry per CDR3 protein. The table has over 300,000 distinct CDR3 sequences, roughly 21% seen once; the top ten hold less than 30%. Regarding time point: persistent/refractory GD, antithyroid drugs over 5 years with positive TRAb. The authors made the TCR library using RNA they extracted from PBMCs. This material consisted of peripheral blood mononuclear cells (PBMCs), taken when the disease was refractory, from a patient treated with antithyroid drugs. The source is a female donor with Graves disease.

J is TRBJ2-7 and V is TRBV27; TRBD1 matches 9 bases. With V trimmed by 4 bases and J by 7 bases, 14 bases remained unmatched. This CDR3 comprises 16 residues. CDR1 and CDR2 (germline): MNHEY, SMNVEV (reference sequence). CDR3: CASSSQGAGVIWEQYF. DNA for the CDR3: TGTGCCAGCAGTTCACAGGGGGCGGGTGTTATCTGGGAGCAGTACTTC.

This clonotype showed up just a few times. The V and J genes are TRBV18 and TRBJ2-2; D gene uncertain. CDR3 length: 15 residues. V gave up 2 bases and J gave up 2 bases, with 9 bases separating them. Germline CDR1 and CDR2: KGHSH and LQKENI. CDR3 amino acids: CASSPNAINTGELFF. CDR3 bases: TGTGCCAGCTCACCAAACGCAATTAACACCGGGGAGCTGTTTTTT.

The rearrangement links TRBV12-3 or TRBV12-4 to TRBJ1-3; no firm D call. The CDR3 covers 13 residues. V was clipped by 3 bases and J by 1 base, with 4 bases between them. CDR3 in amino acids: CASSLWSGNTIYF. CDR3 nucleotides: TGTGCCAGCAGTTTGTGGTCTGGAAACACCATATATTTT.

The rearrangement uses TRBV15 and TRBJ1-1, with unresolved D. V lost 3 bases and J 1 base, leaving 12 bases between the germline ends. The CDR3 loop spans 15 amino acids. Germline V gene data show CDR1 as LNHNV and CDR2 as YYDKDF (reference sequence). CDR3 nucleotides: TGTGCCACCAGCAGTGAGTGGGGAGCGAACACTGAAGCTTTCTTT. Its protein is CATSSEWGANTEAFF.

This clonotype was seen ten or more times. This chain uses TRBV20-1 with TRBJ2-7, with TRBD1 identical over 8 bases. CDR3 length: 12 amino acids. The V gene's germline CDR1 is DFQATT and CDR2 SNEGSKA (reference sequence). V shed 6 bases and J 2 bases; nucleotides not matched to a gene: 3. The CDR3 here is CSASQGAYEQYF. The DNA for the CDR3 is TGCAGTGCCTCACAGGGGGCCTACGAGCAGTACTTC.

This clonotype appeared many times. The CDR3 region is CASSEALQGRQPQHF. In nucleotides, the CDR3 is TGTGCCAGCAGTGAAGCGCTTCAGGGGCGCCAGCCCCAGCATTTT. This chain links TRBV2 with TRBJ1-5; maybe TRBD1 (6 bases). V was shortened by 0 bases and J by 7 bases, with 13 bases between the two germline ends. CDR1 and CDR2 from the germline V gene are SNHLY and FYNNEI. CDR3 length equals 15 residues.

This clonotype was recorded many times. The rearrangement uses TRBV28 and TRBJ2-2; 16 bases are a match to TRBD2. Trimming cost V 6 bases and J 1 base; bases outside gene matches: 5. The germline V gene encodes CDR1 MDHEN and CDR2 SYDVKM. The CDR3 loop spans 18 amino acids. CDR3 bases: TGTGCCAGCAGGCAGGGACTAGCGGGAGGGCTGAACACCGGGGAGCTGTTTTTT. Protein: CASRQGLAGGLNTGELFF.

The table lists this clonotype with many counts. This rearrangement joins TRBV6-5 to TRBJ2-7; a weak D match, TRBD1 (5 bases). V was trimmed by 2 bases and J by 0 bases, leaving 17 bases between them. The CDR3 consists of 17 residues. The V gene's germline CDR1 is MNHEY and CDR2 SVGAGI. The CDR3 DNA follows: TGTGCCAGCAGTTACACTGGATCGACAGCTAGCTCCTACGAGCAGTACTTC. Its protein is CASSYTGSTASSYEQYF.

Turning to this clonotype: A clone one base away is much larger, so this may be a read error. V is TRBV12-5 and J is TRBJ2-7; D is unresolved. The CDR3 totals 16 residues. Germline lookup yields CDR1 LGHNT and CDR2 FRNRAP. V shed 0 bases and J shed 6 bases, with 18 bases lying between them. In DNA form, the CDR3 reads TGTGCTAGTGGTTTGGTTTTAGGTAGGCCCGCCTCCGAGCAGTACTTC. This gives the protein CASGLVLGRPASEQYF.